These T cell receptor beta chains were read from a single sample in a study of Ad26.COV2.S vaccination and SARS-CoV-2 variants. Some clones are missing from TCRdb's copy, which holds only in-frame ones; the method was immunoSEQ multiplex PCR. The table shows 400,000 or so clones, with about 85% occurring only once. The sample was peripheral blood, taken in a trial of Ad26.COV2.S vaccine versus placebo. Source of these receptors: a person aged 18-65 years who received the Ad26.COV2.S COVID-19 vaccine or a placebo. The CDR3 runs from the conserved cysteine through the conserved F or W. The D gene is left open where the match is weak. Where a row states a size, it is once, few, many or the class of an expanded clone; other rows omit it.

TRBV2	TRBJ1-2	NA	TRBD1	TGTGCCAGCAAGACAGGGGGGCCTATGAGGGGCTACACCTTC	CASKTGGPMRGYTF
TRBV18	TRBJ1-1	NA	NA	TGTGCCAGCTCACCACCGGGACCGAACACTGAAGCTTTCTTT	CASSPPGPNTEAFF
TRBV15	TRBJ1-4	NA	NA	TGTGCCACCAGGGATTACAGCCACCTCGGCCCTCTAAATGAAAAACTGTTTTTT	CATRDYSHLGPLNEKLFF
TRBV12-3/TRBV12-4	TRBJ2-5	NA	NA	TGTGCCAGCAGTTTTAGCGGAGAAGAGACCCAGTACTTC	CASSFSGEETQYF
TRBV27	TRBJ1-1	NA	NA	TGTGCCAGCAGTTTATCCTCCGGCAGAGGGGACACTGAAGCTTTCTTT	CASSLSSGRGDTEAFF
TRBV3-1/TRBV3-2	TRBJ1-2	once	TRBD1	TGTGCCAGCAGCTTAGGGGACAGGGGGCTCACCTTC	CASSLGDRGLTF
TRBV6-6	TRBJ1-1	NA	NA	TGTGCCAGCAAAGCGGGTGTTCGCACTGAAGCTTTCTTT	CASKAGVRTEAFF
TRBV5-1	TRBJ1-1	NA	NA	TGCGCCAGCAGCTTGGTGGGTGCTGGGCCCTGGGACACTGAAGCTTTCTTT	CASSLVGAGPWDTEAFF
TRBV11-2	TRBJ1-2	NA	TRBD1	TGTGCCAGCAGCAAGACAGGGGGGGGCCTGGTTTGGAACACCTTC	CASSKTGGGLVWNTF
TRBV6-2/TRBV6-3	TRBJ1-6	NA	NA	TGTGCCAGCAGTTACGACGGGAGGGATTCACCCCTCCACTTT	CASSYDGRDSPLHF
TRBV6-6	TRBJ2-2	NA	NA	TGTGCCAGCAGTTCAGTAGGGGGATCGAACACCGGGGAGCTGTTTTTT	CASSSVGGSNTGELFF
TRBV10-1	TRBJ2-7	NA	NA	TGCGCCAGCAGTGAGGGATGGAACGAGCAGTACTTC	CASSEGWNEQYF
TRBV19	TRBJ1-4	NA	NA	TGTGCCAGTAGTGGACACAGTCAAGGGAATGAAAAACTGTTTTTT	CASSGHSQGNEKLFF
TRBV7-9	TRBJ1-2	NA	TRBD1	TGTGCCAGCAGCTTACTAGGGGGCAATGGCTACACCTTC	CASSLLGGNGYTF
TRBV4-3	TRBJ1-3	NA	NA	TGCGCCAGCAGCCAAGATTTCGTTGGAAACACCATATATTTT	CASSQDFVGNTIYF
TRBV7-2	TRBJ2-3	NA	NA	TGTGCCAGCAGCTCCAGTAACAGGGCAAGAGGCACAGATACGCAGTATTTT	CASSSSNRARGTDTQYF
TRBV5-4	TRBJ1-6	NA	NA	TGTGCCAGCAGTTCGCCGGGACGGAATAATTCACCCCTCCACTTT	CASSSPGRNNSPLHF
TRBV7-9	TRBJ2-7	NA	NA	TGTGCCAGCAGCTTAGGTATCTCCGAGCAGTACTTC	CASSLGISEQYF
TRBV18	TRBJ1-1	many	NA	TGTGCCAGCTCACCCCTACAGGGTTGGAACACTGAAGCTTTCTTT	CASSPLQGWNTEAFF
TRBV4-3	TRBJ2-3	NA	NA	TGCGCCAGCAGACAATTGGGCACAGATACGCAGTATTTT	CASRQLGTDTQYF
TRBV4-1	TRBJ2-1	once	TRBD2	TGCGCCAGCAGCCAACCCGGGACTAACTACAATGAGCAGTTCTTC	CASSQPGTNYNEQFF
TRBV29-1	TRBJ2-3	NA	TRBD2	TGCAGCGTTCTAGGGACTAGCGGGAGCACAGATACGCAGTATTTT	CSVLGTSGSTDTQYF
TRBV4-1	TRBJ2-4	NA	NA	TGCGCCAGCAGCCAAGTGCACGGAAACATTCAGTACTTC	CASSQVHGNIQYF
TRBV3-1/TRBV3-2	TRBJ2-4	NA	NA	TGTGCCAGCAGCCAAGATTCAGGCGGGGCCATTCAGTACTTC	CASSQDSGGAIQYF
TRBV19	TRBJ2-3	NA	TRBD2	TGTGCCAGTAGTACAAATAGCGGGCTCGCACCAGATACGCAGTATTTT	CASSTNSGLAPDTQYF
TRBV7-6	TRBJ2-1	once	NA	TGTGCCAGCAGCGCAGACAGGGAGCAGTTCTTC	CASSADREQFF
TRBV7-2	TRBJ1-2	NA	NA	TGTGCCAGCAGCTTTACGAATAGGAACTATGGCTACACCTTC	CASSFTNRNYGYTF
TRBV3-1/TRBV3-2	TRBJ1-5	NA	TRBD1	TGTGCCAGCAGCAGGACAGGGGGCGGCAATCAGCCCCAGCATTTT	CASSRTGGGNQPQHF
TRBV12-3/TRBV12-4	TRBJ2-1	NA	NA	TGTGCCAGCAGTCCCGGGTACAATGAGCAGTTCTTC	CASSPGYNEQFF
TRBV4-1	TRBJ2-5	NA	NA	TGCGCCAGCAGCCAAGACTTGCAGCAAGAGACCCAGTACTTC	CASSQDLQQETQYF
TRBV5-4	TRBJ1-1	NA	NA	TGTGCCAGCAGCTATGGGCGGGGGGACACTGAAGCTTTCTTT	CASSYGRGDTEAFF
TRBV29-1	TRBJ1-4	NA	TRBD1	TGCAGCGTTGGGGACAGGGTGAATGAAAAACTGTTTTTT	CSVGDRVNEKLFF
TRBV30	TRBJ1-5	NA	NA	TGTGCCTGGACCTCAGGCGATCAGCCCCAGCATTTT	CAWTSGDQPQHF
TRBV5-6	TRBJ2-7	NA	NA	TGTGCCAGCAGCTTGCCCGGAGGCGAGCAGTACTTC	CASSLPGGEQYF
TRBV19	TRBJ2-7	NA	TRBD2	TGTGCCACTAGACTAGCGGGTGGTTACGAGCAGTACTTC	CATRLAGGYEQYF
TRBV5-1	TRBJ2-2	NA	NA	TGCGCCAGCAGAATTCCGGCCGGGGAGCTGTTTTTT	CASRIPAGELFF
TRBV10-3	TRBJ2-6	NA	TRBD1	TGTGCCATCAGTGGGGACAGCGACTCTGGGGCCAACGTCCTGACTTTC	CAISGDSDSGANVLTF
TRBV9	TRBJ1-2	once	NA	TGTGCCAGCAGCCCCCCAGGTCTGTCTAACTATGGCTACACCTTC	CASSPPGLSNYGYTF
TRBV13	TRBJ2-2	NA	TRBD1	TGTGCCAGCAGCCTACGGGACAGGGCGAACACCGGGGAGCTGTTTTTT	CASSLRDRANTGELFF
TRBV23-1	TRBJ1-1	NA	NA	TGCGCCAGCAGTCAGGGGGTCAGGAACACTGAAGCTTTCTTT	CASSQGVRNTEAFF
TRBV7-2	TRBJ1-1	NA	TRBD1	TGTGCCAGCAGGTTTACCGGGACAGTCGAGGCTTTCTTT	CASRFTGTVEAFF
TRBV5-1	TRBJ2-1	NA	NA	TGCGCCAGCAGCTTGTGGGTAGGGACGAACAATGAGCAGTTCTTC	CASSLWVGTNNEQFF
TRBV30	TRBJ2-1	NA	NA	TGTGCCTGGAGTGTATTCCAGGGGTTGCTAGCGACCTCCTACAATGAGCAGTTCTTC	CAWSVFQGLLATSYNEQFF
TRBV30	TRBJ2-7	NA	TRBD1	TGTGCCTGGGAGTACGGACAGGGGACCTACGAGCAGTACTTC	CAWEYGQGTYEQYF
TRBV19	TRBJ1-5	NA	TRBD1	TGTGCCAGTAGCACCCCAGGGGGACATCAGCCCCAGCATTTT	CASSTPGGHQPQHF
TRBV20-1	TRBJ2-7	NA	NA	TGCAGTGCTAGTCGCGGGGATTACGAGCAGTACTTC	CSASRGDYEQYF
TRBV4-1	TRBJ2-5	NA	NA	TGCGCCAGCAGCCAAGACCAGCTAGCGCAAGAGACCCAGTACTTC	CASSQDQLAQETQYF
TRBV3-1/TRBV3-2	TRBJ2-1	NA	NA	TGTGCCAGCAGCCAAGAAGGAGTAGCGAGGAATGAGCAGTTCTTC	CASSQEGVARNEQFF
TRBV7-8	TRBJ1-2	NA	TRBD1	TGTGCCAGCAGCCGCCTGACAGGGTCTGGCTACACCTTC	CASSRLTGSGYTF
TRBV3-1/TRBV3-2	TRBJ2-7	few	TRBD1	TGTGCCAGCAGCCAACCCAGGGGGCGCATTTACGAGCAGTACTTC	CASSQPRGRIYEQYF
TRBV15	TRBJ2-3	NA	NA	TGTGCCACCAGCAGAGATTGGCAGGGGACAGATACGCAGTATTTT	CATSRDWQGTDTQYF
TRBV29-1	TRBJ1-2	NA	NA	TGCAGCGTTGATGCGGGCTATGGCTACACCTTC	CSVDAGYGYTF
TRBV3-1/TRBV3-2	TRBJ2-7	once	NA	TGTGCCAGCAGCCACCTCACGGGGGCCTACGAGCAGTACTTC	CASSHLTGAYEQYF
TRBV5-1	TRBJ2-7	once	TRBD2	TGCGCCAGCAGCCCCGAGGGCACTAGCGGGGGGTCCTACGAGCAGTACTTC	CASSPEGTSGGSYEQYF
TRBV19	TRBJ1-1	NA	NA	TGTGCCAGTACTCACCGGGAGGGAGGCACTGAAGCTTTCTTT	CASTHREGGTEAFF
TRBV12-3/TRBV12-4	TRBJ1-5	NA	NA	TGTGCCAGCAGTTTTGAGGGTCACCAGCCCCAGCATTTT	CASSFEGHQPQHF
TRBV28	TRBJ2-7	NA	NA	TGTGCCAGCAGTCCCACGGAGGACAGATTCGAGCAGTACTTC	CASSPTEDRFEQYF
TRBV5-6	TRBJ2-1	NA	NA	TGTGCCAGCAGTCGACAGGGACTTGGGGGGTACAATGAGCAGTTCTTC	CASSRQGLGGYNEQFF
TRBV7-9	TRBJ2-5	once	NA	TGTGCCAGCAGCCAGAGACAGGCTCAAGAGACCCAGTACTTC	CASSQRQAQETQYF